This T cell receptor beta chain was retrieved from a study of regulatory T cells in long-lasting Graves disease. With 4 bases clipped from V and 5 bases from J, the junction kept 8 bases outside the gene matches. Germline CDR1 and CDR2: SGHRS and YFSETQ. The CDR3 spans 15 residues. Sample time point: persistent/refractory GD, antithyroid drugs over 5 years with positive TRAb. The authors made the TCR library using RNA they extracted from PBMCs. A roughly 10-milliliter sample of peripheral blood was drawn into EDTA tubes. Libraries of TCR beta came from iRepertoire HTBI primers plus Arm-PCR of CDR3 regions. TCRdb itself ran the multiplex PCR reads through MiXCR, one entry per CDR3 protein. The sample contains about 430,000 distinct CDR3 sequences, 21% of which appear only once.

This chain links TRBV5-1 with TRBJ2-5; 10 nucleotides align to TRBD1. Specimen: peripheral blood mononuclear cells (PBMCs), collected when the disease was refractory, from a patient treated with antithyroid drugs. The TCR sequence derives from a female donor with Graves disease. The CDR3 DNA reads as TGCGCCAGCAGCCGGACCGGGACAGGGGCCGAGACCCAGTACTTC. As protein: CASSRTGTGAETQYF.